This T cell receptor beta chain was retrieved from a study of cytomegalovirus exposure and HLA in healthy donors. PCR employed 60 Vbeta and 13 Jbeta primers. Clones were sequenced by immunoSEQ multiplex PCR, and TCRdb holds only the in-frame ones, with some missing. Counted here are about 160,000 clones, around 88% occurring once; the ten biggest clones make up more than 0.7%. This clonotype was obtained from a woman between 25 and 40 years old in good health and CMV-seronegative. Source material: PBMCs.

CDR3 nucleotide sequence: TGCGCCAGCAGCTTTAGTACTGCCATCGACACTGAAGCTTTCTTT. It codes for CASSFSTAIDTEAFF. The chain couples TRBV5-1 to TRBJ1-1; D remains ambiguous. In germline, CDR1 is SGHRS, CDR2 YFSETQ. The CDR3 runs 15 residues. With 2 bases removed from V and 3 bases from J, the gap between germline ends came to 14 bases.